Shown below are 15 T cell receptor beta chains from a single sample sequenced in a study of a mutant IDH1 vaccine in newly diagnosed glioma. Time point denoted: baseline, week 1 (first vaccination visit). Treatment here: pre-vaccination baseline after standard-of-care therapy. Data came from immunoSEQ multiplex PCR; TCRdb stores just in-frame clones and leaves some out. The sample gives 35,000 to 40,000 clones, 75% to 85% of which show up once; about 9.8% is in the top ten. The material was PBMCs, obtained from a glioma patient treated with radiotherapy, temozolomide or both. These receptors were collected from a middle-aged man with glioma. Some clones in this sample may be carry-over from other donors' samples.

The V call is TRBV10-1, the J call TRBJ1-5; no reliable D call. Trimming stripped 0 bases from V and 0 bases from J, with 18 bases between. This CDR3 has 19 residues. The germline CDR1 and CDR2 sequences are WNHNN and SYGVQD (reference sequence). In DNA form, the CDR3 reads TGCGCCAGCAGTGAGTCGGGGATAGGTAGTTGGTATAGCAATCAGCCCCAGCATTTT. Translation gives CASSESGIGSWYSNQPQHF.

The V call is TRBV19, the J call TRBJ2-3; TRBD2 might be the D (6 bases). The CDR3 is 12 residues long. The germline V gene encodes CDR1 LNHDA and CDR2 SQIVND (reference sequence). Trimming shortened V by 3 bases and J by 8 bases, and 9 bases separated the two germline ends. The CDR3 sequence is CASSIVGGTQYF. CDR3 DNA sequence: TGTGCCAGTAGTATTGTCGGGGGTACGCAGTATTTT.

This sequence joins TRBV7-8 and TRBJ2-1, with D perhaps given as TRBD1 or TRBD2 (6 bases each). The CDR3 is 13 residues long. CDR1 is SGHVS, CDR2 FQNEAQ, per germline. Deletions cut 5 bases from V and 7 bases from J, with 12 bases between. The DNA for the CDR3 is TGTGCCAGCAGCCTGGGGGGCGGAAATGAGCAGTTCTTC. Translation: CASSLGGGNEQFF.

This clone was counted a few times. This sequence joins TRBV10-3 and TRBJ1-1; the D gene is possibly TRBD1 (5 bases). V was cut by 5 bases and J by 4 bases, with 17 bases left in between. The CDR3 extends over 15 amino acids. The germline gives CDR1 ENHRY, CDR2 SYGVKD. The CDR3 nucleotides read TGTGCCATCAGTTTTTTTGGGGGAGAGGGCACTGAAGCTTTCTTT. It translates to CAISFFGGEGTEAFF.

This sequence joins TRBV25-1 and TRBJ1-4; D is possibly TRBD1 (6 bases). Deletions cut 0 bases from V and 7 bases from J, with 12 bases between. Germline CDR1 MGHDK, CDR2 SYGVNS. This CDR3 is built from 15 residues. This CDR3 reads CASSEYRGRVEKLFF. DNA for the CDR3: TGTGCCAGCAGTGAATACCGGGGGCGCGTTGAAAAACTGTTTTTT.

V and J are TRBV27 and TRBJ1-5; maybe TRBD1 (6 bases). V gave up 8 bases and J gave up 0 bases, with 11 bases separating them. This CDR3 is 14 amino acids long. The germline V gene encodes CDR1 MNHEY and CDR2 SMNVEV (reference sequence). The CDR3 region is CASAGAVSNQPQHF. DNA of the CDR3: TGTGCCAGCGCAGGGGCGGTTAGCAATCAGCCCCAGCATTTT.

This clone was picked up one time. The CDR3 DNA is TGTGCCAGCAGGTTTCAGGGGGGCACTGAAGCTTTCTTT. As protein: CASRFQGGTEAFF. This sequence joins TRBV5-5 and TRBJ1-1, with 7 bases aligning to TRBD1. There are 13 residues in the CDR3. Losses at the gene ends were 5 bases for V and 4 bases for J; bases not matched to a gene: 5. Germline values: CDR1 SGHKS, CDR2 YYEKEE (reference sequence). Looking up the rest from reference TRBV5-5 and TRBJ1-1 gives the full variable domain: DAGVTQSPTHLIKTRGQQVTLRCSPISGHKSVSWYQQVLGQGPQFIFQYYEKEERGRGNFPDRFSARQFPNYSSELNVNALLLGDSALYLCASRFQGGTEAFFGQGTRLTVV.

J is TRBJ2-7 and V is TRBV14, with 9 positions matching TRBD1. This CDR3 is 13 amino acids long. The junction had 4 bases not matched to a gene; V was cut back by 8 bases and J by 2 bases. Germline CDR1 SGHDN, CDR2 FVKESK. CDR3 loop: CASRDRGAYEQYF. CDR3 nucleotide sequence: TGTGCCAGCCGAGACAGGGGGGCCTACGAGCAGTACTTC.

In DNA, the CDR3 is TGCGCCAGCAGCCAAGTTCAGGGGCTTGGCAATCAGCCCCAGCATTTT. Translation gives CASSQVQGLGNQPQHF. The chain couples TRBV4-1 to TRBJ1-5; possible D gene TRBD1, 6 bases. The CDR3 has 16 amino acids. V dropped 1 base and J dropped 2 bases, with 12 bases sitting between them. Per the germline V gene, CDR1 is MGHRA and CDR2 is YSYEKL.

This chain connects TRBV7-9 to TRBJ1-1; weak D call: TRBD1 (6 bases). There are 15 residues in the CDR3. V lost 1 base to trimming and J lost 0 bases, with 9 bases between them. Germline values: CDR1 SEHNR, CDR2 FQNEAQ (reference sequence). The DNA of the CDR3 is TGTGCCAGCAGCTTAGGGGGGCAGATGAACACTGAAGCTTTCTTT. It is translated as CASSLGGQMNTEAFF.

The gene calls are TRBV5-1 and TRBJ1-2; 7 bases are shared with TRBD1. V was pared by 4 bases and J by 7 bases, with 10 bases of the junction left unmatched. Germline CDR1 and CDR2: SGHRS and YFSETQ. This CDR3 has 14 amino acids. CDR3 nucleotides: TGCGCCAGCAGCGACAGGGTGAGGGTAGGTGGCTACACCTTC. Encoded protein: CASSDRVRVGGYTF.

This chain uses TRBV19 with TRBJ1-6; D remains ambiguous. There are 12 residues in the CDR3. V was pared by 5 bases and J by 7 bases, with 6 bases between. CDR1 and CDR2 (germline): LNHDA, SQIVND (reference sequence). Here the CDR3 DNA reads TGTGCCAGTAGTCTGGGCAATTCACCCCTCCACTTT. This sequence encodes CASSLGNSPLHF.

CDR3 nucleotide sequence: TGTGCCAGCAGCCCCCTGGGGGTAGATACGCAGTATTTT. Residues: CASSPLGVDTQYF. The chain links TRBV6-1 to TRBJ2-3; the D gene could be TRBD1 or TRBD2 (5 bases each). V dropped 6 bases and J dropped 5 bases, with 12 bases sitting between them. The CDR3 has 13 amino acids. Germline CDR1 MNHNS, CDR2 SASEGT.

This rearrangement joins TRBV5-1 to TRBJ1-5, with a possible D match to TRBD1 (6 bases). Trimming left V 4 bases short and J 5 bases short, with 19 bases between. Per the germline V gene, CDR1 is SGHRS and CDR2 is YFSETQ. CDR3 size: 16 residues. The CDR3 sequence is CASSPDPTGGYQPQHF. CDR3 DNA: TGCGCCAGCAGCCCGGACCCGACAGGAGGATATCAGCCCCAGCATTTT. Full variable domain (missing parts from reference TRBV5-1 and TRBJ1-5): KAGVTQTPRYLIKTRGQQVTLSCSPISGHRSVSWYQQTPGQGLQFLFEYFSETQRNKGNFPGRFSGRQFSNSRSEMNVSTLELGDSALYLCASSPDPTGGYQPQHFGDGTRLSIL.

J is TRBJ1-5 and V is TRBV5-1; the match to TRBD1 covers 7 bases. V trimming: 2 bases; J trimming: 4 bases; junction bases outside the gene matches: 9. In germline, CDR1 is SGHRS, CDR2 YFSETQ. This CDR3 is built from 16 residues. The CDR3 sequence: CASSFGPGTENQPQHF. CDR3 DNA sequence: TGCGCCAGCAGCTTCGGACCCGGGACAGAAAATCAGCCCCAGCATTTT.